These 8 T cell receptor beta chains were all obtained from the same sample, sequenced in a study of cytomegalovirus exposure and HLA in healthy donors. Both 60 Vbeta primers and 13 Jbeta primers went into the PCR. Data came from immunoSEQ multiplex PCR; TCRdb stores just in-frame clones and leaves some out. Of around 260,000 clones in the sample, 75% to 90% were seen once. Sequenced: PBMCs. These receptors were taken from a girl aged 2-10 years in good health and CMV-seronegative.

J is TRBJ1-2 and V is TRBV18; D is ambiguous. The CDR3 length is 13 residues. V was shortened by 3 bases and J by 3 bases, with 8 bases between the two germline ends. Germline V gene sequence: CDR1 KGHSH, CDR2 LQKENI. The CDR3 nucleotides read TGTGCCAGCTCACCCGCAGCGGACTATGGCTACACCTTC. It translates to CASSPAADYGYTF.

The table lists this clone with a few counts. The chain combines TRBV2 with TRBJ1-2, with 9 bases that match TRBD1. The CDR3 contains 14 residues. Germline V gives CDR1 SNHLY, CDR2 FYNNEI. The J segment lost 8 bases and the V segment lost 3 bases, leaving 7 bases of the junction unmatched. This CDR3 reads CASSDTGGVGGYTF. Here the CDR3 DNA reads TGTGCCAGCAGTGATACAGGGGGCGTCGGGGGCTACACCTTC.

The chain carries TRBV5-1 and TRBJ2-1; 7 positions agree with TRBD1. CDR3 length equals 13 residues. After removal of 4 bases from V and 2 bases from J, the junction contained 0 bases not matched to a gene. Germline CDR1 SGHRS, CDR2 YFSETQ. CDR3 residues: CASSGTAYNEQFF. The CDR3 DNA reads TGCGCCAGCAGCGGGACAGCCTACAATGAGCAGTTCTTC. The full variable domain, with the rest looked up from reference TRBV5-1 and TRBJ2-1, is KAGVTQTPRYLIKTRGQQVTLSCSPISGHRSVSWYQQTPGQGLQFLFEYFSETQRNKGNFPGRFSGRQFSNSRSEMNVSTLELGDSALYLCASSGTAYNEQFFGPGTRLTVL.

The chain has TRBV10-3 and TRBJ2-7; 7 nucleotides agree with TRBD2. Unmatched junction bases numbered 12, after V lost 10 bases and J lost 0 bases. This CDR3 has 15 amino acids. Per germline, CDR1 ENHRY and CDR2 SYGVKD. The CDR3 loop is CATSPGTTNSYEQYF. As DNA, the CDR3 is TGTGCCACTTCCCCCGGGACTACGAACTCCTACGAGCAGTACTTC.

The J gene is TRBJ2-1, the V gene TRBV6-5; D unclear. There are 13 residues in the CDR3. Germline V lookup: CDR1 MNHEY, CDR2 SVGAGI. Trimming took 8 bases from V and 5 from J, leaving 13 bases between them. CDR3 sequence (DNA): TGTGCCAGCGGTAGACTCTTCCACAATGAGCAGTTCTTC. It encodes CASGRLFHNEQFF.

The chain joins TRBV29-1 to TRBJ2-3, with 13 positions matching TRBD2. There are 15 residues in the CDR3. The germline CDR1 and CDR2 sequences are SQVTM and ANQGSEA. The J segment lost 6 bases and the V segment lost 2 bases, leaving 5 bases of the junction unmatched. Here the CDR3 DNA reads TGCAGCGTTGAACGACTAGCGGGGGGAACGGATACGCAGTATTTT. Encoded protein: CSVERLAGGTDTQYF.

This chain joins TRBV5-1 and TRBJ2-1; the match to TRBD2 covers 14 bases. There are 20 residues in the CDR3. V was pared by 0 bases and J by 0 bases, with 8 bases of the junction left unmatched. Germline CDR1 SGHRS, CDR2 YFSETQ. Written as DNA, the CDR3 is TGCGCCAGCAGCTTGGTTTGGGGACTAGCGGGGGCCAGCTCCTACAATGAGCAGTTCTTC. Protein sequence: CASSLVWGLAGASSYNEQFF.

The chain combines TRBV6-5 with TRBJ2-5; 10 positions agree with TRBD2. The CDR3 totals 15 residues. Germline-derived CDR1 and CDR2 are MNHEY and SVGAGI. V gave up 4 bases and J gave up 1 base; unmatched junction bases: 3. CDR3: CASSLLAGSQETQYF. CDR3 DNA sequence: TGTGCCAGCAGTTTACTAGCGGGGAGCCAAGAGACCCAGTACTTC.